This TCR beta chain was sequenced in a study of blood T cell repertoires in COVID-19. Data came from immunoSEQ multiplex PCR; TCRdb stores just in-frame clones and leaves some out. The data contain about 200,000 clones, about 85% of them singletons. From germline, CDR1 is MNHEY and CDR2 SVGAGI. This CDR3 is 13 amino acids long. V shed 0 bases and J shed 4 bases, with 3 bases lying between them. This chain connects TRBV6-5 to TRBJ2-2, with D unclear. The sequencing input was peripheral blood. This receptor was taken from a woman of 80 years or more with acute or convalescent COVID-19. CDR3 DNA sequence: TGTGCCAGCAGTTACTCAGCCACCGGGGAGCTGTTTTTT. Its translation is CASSYSATGELFF.